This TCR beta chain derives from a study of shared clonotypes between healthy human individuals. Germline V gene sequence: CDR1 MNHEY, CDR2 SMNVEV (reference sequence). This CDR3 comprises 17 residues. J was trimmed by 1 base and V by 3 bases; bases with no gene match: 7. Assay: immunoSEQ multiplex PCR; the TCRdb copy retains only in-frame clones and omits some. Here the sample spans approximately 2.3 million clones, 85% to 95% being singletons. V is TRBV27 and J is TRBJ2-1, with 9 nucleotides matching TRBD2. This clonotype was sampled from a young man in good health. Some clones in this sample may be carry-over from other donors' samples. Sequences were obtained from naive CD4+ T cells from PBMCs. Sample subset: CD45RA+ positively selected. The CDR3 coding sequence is TGTGCCAGCAGTTTGGGGGCGGGAGGGCCATCCTACAATGAGCAGTTCTTC. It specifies CASSLGAGGPSYNEQFF.